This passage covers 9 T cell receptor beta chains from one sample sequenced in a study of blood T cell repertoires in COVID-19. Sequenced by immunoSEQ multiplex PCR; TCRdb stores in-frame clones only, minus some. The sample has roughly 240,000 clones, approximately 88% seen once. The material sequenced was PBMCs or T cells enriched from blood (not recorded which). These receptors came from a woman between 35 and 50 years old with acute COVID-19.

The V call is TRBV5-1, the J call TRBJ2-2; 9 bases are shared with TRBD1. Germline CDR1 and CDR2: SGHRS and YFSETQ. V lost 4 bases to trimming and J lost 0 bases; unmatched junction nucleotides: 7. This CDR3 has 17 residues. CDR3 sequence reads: CASSQYRGPANTGELFF. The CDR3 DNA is TGCGCCAGCAGCCAATACAGGGGGCCAGCGAACACCGGGGAGCTGTTTTTT.

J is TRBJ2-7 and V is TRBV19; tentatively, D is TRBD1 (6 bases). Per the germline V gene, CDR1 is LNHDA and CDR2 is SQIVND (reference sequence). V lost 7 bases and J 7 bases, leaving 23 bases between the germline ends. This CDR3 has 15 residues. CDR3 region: CASNRIGGQAAEQYF. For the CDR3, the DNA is TGTGCCAGTAATAGGATAGGGGGTCAAGCAGCTGAGCAGTACTTC.

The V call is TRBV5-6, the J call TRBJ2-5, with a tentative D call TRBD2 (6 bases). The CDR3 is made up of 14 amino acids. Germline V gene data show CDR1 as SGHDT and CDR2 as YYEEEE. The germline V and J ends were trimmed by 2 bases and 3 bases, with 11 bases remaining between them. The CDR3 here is CASSFGGLKETQYF. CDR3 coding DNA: TGTGCCAGCAGCTTTGGGGGGTTGAAAGAGACCCAGTACTTC. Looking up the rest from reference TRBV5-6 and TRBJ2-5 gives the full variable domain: DAGVTQSPTHLIKTRGQQVTLRCSPKSGHDTVSWYQQALGQGPQFIFQYYEEEERQRGNFPDRFSGHQFPNYSSELNVNALLLGDSALYLCASSFGGLKETQYFGPGTRLLVL.

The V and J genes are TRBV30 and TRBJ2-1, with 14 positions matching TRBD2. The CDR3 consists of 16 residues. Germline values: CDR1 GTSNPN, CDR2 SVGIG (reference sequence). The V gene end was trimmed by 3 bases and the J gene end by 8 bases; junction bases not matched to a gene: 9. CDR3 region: CAWRQLTSGGADEQFF. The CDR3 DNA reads TGTGCCTGGAGGCAGCTGACTAGCGGGGGGGCCGATGAGCAGTTCTTC.

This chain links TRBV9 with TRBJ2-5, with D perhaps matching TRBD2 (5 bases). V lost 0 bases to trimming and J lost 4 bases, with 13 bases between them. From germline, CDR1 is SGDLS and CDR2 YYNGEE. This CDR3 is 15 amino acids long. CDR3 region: CASSVDGNPRETQYF. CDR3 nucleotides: TGTGCCAGCAGCGTAGACGGGAACCCCAGAGAGACCCAGTACTTC.

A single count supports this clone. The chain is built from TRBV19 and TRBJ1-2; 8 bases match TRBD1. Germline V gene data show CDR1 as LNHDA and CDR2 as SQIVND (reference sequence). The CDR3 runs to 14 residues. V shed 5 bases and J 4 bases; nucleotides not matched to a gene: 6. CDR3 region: CASSRTGGFYGYTF. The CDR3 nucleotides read TGTGCCAGTAGTCGAACAGGGGGTTTCTATGGCTACACCTTC.

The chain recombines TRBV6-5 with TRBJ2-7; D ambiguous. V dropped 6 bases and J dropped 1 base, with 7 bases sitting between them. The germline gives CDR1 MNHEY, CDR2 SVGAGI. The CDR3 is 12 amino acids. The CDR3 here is CASRGSSYEQYF. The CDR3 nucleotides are TGTGCCAGCAGGGGCAGTTCCTACGAGCAGTACTTC.

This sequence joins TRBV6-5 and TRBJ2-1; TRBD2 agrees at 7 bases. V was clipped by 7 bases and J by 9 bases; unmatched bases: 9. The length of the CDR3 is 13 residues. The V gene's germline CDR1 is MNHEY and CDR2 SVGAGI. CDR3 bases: TGTGCCAGCACCCATTATAGGGAGGGTGAGCAGTTCTTC. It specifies CASTHYREGEQFF.

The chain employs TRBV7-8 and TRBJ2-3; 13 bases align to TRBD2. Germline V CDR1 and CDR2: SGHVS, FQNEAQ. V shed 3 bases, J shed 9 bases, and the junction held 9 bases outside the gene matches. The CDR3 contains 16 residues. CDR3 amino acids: CASSLVLAGGKDTQYF. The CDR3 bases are TGTGCCAGCAGCTTGGTACTAGCGGGAGGGAAGGACACGCAGTATTTT.